The rows below give T cell receptor beta chains drawn from one sample of a study of blood T cell repertoires in COVID-19. TCRdb's copy holds only in-frame clones and misses some; the assay was immunoSEQ multiplex PCR. This sample has 250,000 to 400,000 clones, with over 75% found just once. Sequenced: PBMCs or T cells enriched from blood (not recorded which). All receptors derive from a woman aged 25 to 39 who had recovered from COVID-19. Both conserved end residues are part of each CDR3. D genes are given only for firm matches. Some rows mark clone size as missing; the rest say once, few, many or name a class of expanded clone.

-,TRBJ1-1,few,TRBV19,TGTGCCAGTACCGTACGGACTGTAAACACTGAAGCTTTCTTT,CASTVRTVNTEAFF
TRBD1,TRBJ1-5,-,TRBV7-6,TGTGCCAGCAGCGTTCTTCTTCCGGGACAGGCTTACAATCAGCCCCAGCATTTT,CASSVLLPGQAYNQPQHF
TRBD1,TRBJ1-2,-,TRBV6-5,TGTGCCAGCAGATCAGCGGACAGGGTTGCTGGCTACACCTTC,CASRSADRVAGYTF
-,TRBJ1-2,-,TRBV5-1,TGCGCCAGCAGCTCCGAAGCGCAGTTTGACAGGAAGTATGGCTACACCTTC,CASSSEAQFDRKYGYTF
TRBD1,TRBJ1-3,few,TRBV18,TGTGCCAGCTCACCAGGACAGGGCACAGGCTCTGGAAACACCATATATTTT,CASSPGQGTGSGNTIYF
TRBD2,TRBJ2-6,-,TRBV10-1,TGCGCCAGCAGTGAGGGCCCGGGACTAGACGTCTCTGGGGCCAACGTCCTGACTTTC,CASSEGPGLDVSGANVLTF
-,TRBJ1-1,-,TRBV5-1,TGCGCCAGCAGCTTTTCAGGGGAAGTGAACACTGAAGCTTTCTTT,CASSFSGEVNTEAFF
TRBD2,TRBJ2-3,-,TRBV27,TGTGCCAGCAGTTTTTCGGGGGGGTTTGTGGGCACAGATACGCAGTATTTT,CASSFSGGFVGTDTQYF
-,TRBJ2-3,-,TRBV7-9,TGTGCCAGCAGCGCCCGCCACCTGGAGGCAGATACGCAGTATTTT,CASSARHLEADTQYF
-,TRBJ1-6,-,TRBV15,TGTGCCACCAGCAGAGGGGAACAGGGTTCACCCCTCCACTTT,CATSRGEQGSPLHF
TRBD1,TRBJ1-1,-,TRBV6-5,TGTGCCAGCAGGCCCGGGACAGGGAACACTGAAGCTTTCTTT,CASRPGTGNTEAFF
-,TRBJ1-1,-,TRBV30,TGTGCCTGCCTAACCGTCGGAGCGACCCTTGAAGCTTTCTTT,CACLTVGATLEAFF
TRBD1,TRBJ2-7,-,TRBV28,TGTGCCAGCAGTCGGACAGGGGCCTACGAGCAGTACTTC,CASSRTGAYEQYF
TRBD1,TRBJ1-5,-,TRBV19,TGTGCCAGTAGACCCACAGGGGGAGGGATGTCCCAGCATTTT,CASRPTGGGMSQHF
TRBD1,TRBJ1-2,few,TRBV11-2,TGTGCCAGCAGCCGCACAGGGGTGAACGCTAACTATGGCTACACCTTC,CASSRTGVNANYGYTF
TRBD2,TRBJ2-3,-,TRBV4-1,TGCGCCAGCAGCCAAACAAGCGGGGACTATACGCAGTATTTT,CASSQTSGDYTQYF
TRBD2,TRBJ2-3,-,TRBV6-6,TGTGCCAGCAGTGTCCTAGCGGGGGGTGATGATACGCAGTATTTT,CASSVLAGGDDTQYF
-,TRBJ1-3,-,TRBV11-2,TGTGCCAGCAGCCCAGATAATACAGGGAACGGAAACACCATATATTTT,CASSPDNTGNGNTIYF
-,TRBJ1-5,-,TRBV19,TGTGCCAGTAGTCCCCGGGTGTATAGCAATCAGCCCCAGCATTTT,CASSPRVYSNQPQHF
-,TRBJ1-6,-,TRBV3-1/TRBV3-2,TGTGCCAGCAGCACGGCACAGGACAGTTATAATTCACCCCTCCACTTT,CASSTAQDSYNSPLHF
TRBD1,TRBJ1-6,-,TRBV6-1,TGTGCCAGCAGTGAAGCGGGGGGACAGTGGAGTTCACCCCTCCACTTT,CASSEAGGQWSSPLHF
-,TRBJ1-3,-,TRBV7-2,TGTGCCAGCAGTTTTACAGGGTATTCCTCTGGAAACACCATATATTTT,CASSFTGYSSGNTIYF
-,TRBJ1-3,-,TRBV30,TGTGCCTGGAGTTTCCCCCGGGTCTCTGGAAACACCATATATTTT,CAWSFPRVSGNTIYF
TRBD1,TRBJ1-4,-,TRBV5-4,TGTGCCAGCAGCCCGGCCGAGGCTGGACAGGCGGGACTGTTTTTT,CASSPAEAGQAGLFF
TRBD1,TRBJ1-1,once,TRBV6-4,TGTGCCAGCAGCGGAAGTCCCGGGACAGGGAACACTGAAGCTTTCTTT,CASSGSPGTGNTEAFF
TRBD1,TRBJ1-5,-,TRBV5-1,TGCGCCAGCAGCTTGCGGTCTTACTTGGGGACAGGGGATCAGCCCCAGCATTTT,CASSLRSYLGTGDQPQHF
-,TRBJ1-5,-,TRBV5-8,TGTGCCAGCAGCTTGGAGGGGTATAGCAATCAGCCCCAGCATTTT,CASSLEGYSNQPQHF
-,TRBJ1-4,-,TRBV5-6,TGTGCCAGCAGCTTGTTCGGGAGGGGTGAAAAACTGTTTTTT,CASSLFGRGEKLFF
-,TRBJ1-6,once,TRBV27,TGTGCCAGCAGCCTTTTTGGGAGATCACCCCTCCACTTT,CASSLFGRSPLHF
-,TRBJ1-4,-,TRBV12-3/TRBV12-4,TGTGCCACCCGCCGAGGGATTAATGAAAAACTGTTTTTT,CATRRGINEKLFF
-,TRBJ1-5,-,TRBV6-5,TGTGCCAGCAGTTACGGGACACTTGGTAATCAGCCCCAGCATTTT,CASSYGTLGNQPQHF
-,TRBJ1-4,-,TRBV3-1/TRBV3-2,TGTGCCAGCAGCCCCTCGGGGTGGAATGAAAAACTGTTTTTT,CASSPSGWNEKLFF
TRBD1,TRBJ1-2,few,TRBV4-1,TGCGCCAGCAGCCAGCGGACAGGGGTTCCCCCCTCTGGCTACACCTTC,CASSQRTGVPPSGYTF
-,TRBJ2-7,-,TRBV3-1/TRBV3-2,TGTGCCAGCAGCCAGGCGGGGGCCCTCTACGAGCAGTACTTC,CASSQAGALYEQYF
TRBD1,TRBJ1-5,-,TRBV3-1/TRBV3-2,TGTGCCAGCAGCCAAGGCAGGGGGGATCAGCCCCAGCATTTT,CASSQGRGDQPQHF
TRBD2,TRBJ2-2,-,TRBV27,TGTGCCAGCAGTTCTAGCGGGGGGGCGGACGGGGAGCTGTTTTTT,CASSSSGGADGELFF
-,TRBJ1-4,-,TRBV15,TGTGCCACCAGCAGAGGTGGGTCCAGGGCGGGAGAAAAACTGTTTTTT,CATSRGGSRAGEKLFF
TRBD1,TRBJ1-5,-,TRBV28,TGTGCCAGCAGCTCTCCCGGGACAGGTGATCAGCCCCAGCATTTT,CASSSPGTGDQPQHF
-,TRBJ1-1,-,TRBV7-2,TGTGCCAGCAGCTTGGGGGCAGGCACTGAAGCTTTCTTT,CASSLGAGTEAFF
-,TRBJ2-2,-,TRBV29-1,TGCAGCGTTGAAGTAACTAGCTCCGGGGAGCTGTTTTTT,CSVEVTSSGELFF
-,TRBJ2-3,-,TRBV27,TGTGCCAGCAGTTTCCAGGGGCCGGCCCGTACGCAGTATTTT,CASSFQGPARTQYF
TRBD1,TRBJ1-5,-,TRBV2,TGTGCCAGCAGTGCTGATGGACAGGCTTATCAGCCCCAGCATTTT,CASSADGQAYQPQHF
-,TRBJ1-2,-,TRBV5-1,TGCGCCAGCAGCGCATCCAGGACAGAGCCCTATGGCTACACCTTC,CASSASRTEPYGYTF
TRBD1,TRBJ2-1,-,TRBV28,TGTGCCAGCAGGCAACCAGGGGGATACAATGAGCAGTTCTTC,CASRQPGGYNEQFF
-,TRBJ2-7,-,TRBV7-2,TGTGCCAGCAGCTTAGGATTGGGGAGCCCAACCTACGAGCAGTACTTC,CASSLGLGSPTYEQYF
TRBD2,TRBJ2-3,-,TRBV10-3,TGTGCCACCCTACTAGCGGGGGGGCCTGATCATAGCACAGATACGCAGTATTTT,CATLLAGGPDHSTDTQYF
-,TRBJ2-7,-,TRBV28,TGTGCCAGCAGCCCAGGACAGACCTACGAGCAGTACTTC,CASSPGQTYEQYF
-,TRBJ1-4,once,TRBV15,TGTGCCACCAGCAGAGAACAGGGTGGTGAAAAACTGTTTTTT,CATSREQGGEKLFF
-,TRBJ1-4,-,TRBV6-5,TGTGCCAGCAGTTACTCTGGAGGGTTTGAGGAAAAACTGTTTTTT,CASSYSGGFEEKLFF
-,TRBJ2-1,-,TRBV7-8,TGTGCCAGCAGCTTAGCTTCGCGGGCCAACAATGAGCAGTTCTTC,CASSLASRANNEQFF
TRBD1,TRBJ1-2,-,TRBV18,TGTGCCAGCTCGCCGGGACAGTACTATGGCTACACCTTC,CASSPGQYYGYTF